The TCR beta chain under discussion was sequenced for a study of shared clonotypes between healthy human individuals. Study in general: Per donor, CD8 memory used one plate, CD8 naive used two, CD4 memory used three and CD4 naive used three.

Points on this clone: The antigen is not known.

It was 200 to 250 ng DNA, 33,000 or so T cell genomes, that sorted-subset replicate PCRs used. Clones were read by immunoSEQ multiplex PCR, and TCRdb kept only the in-frame ones, dropping some. The sample contains over a million clones, 78% of which appear only once. This CDR3 is built from 12 residues. Per germline, CDR1 SNHLY and CDR2 FYNNEI. The germline V and J ends were trimmed by 8 bases and 12 bases, with 19 bases remaining between them. Study results and limitations: An anticipated effect of sequencing depth on clonotype sharing among donors was recognized. Rarefaction demonstrated incomplete sorted-subset sequencing despite large depth.

Input material: memory CD4+ T cells from PBMCs. The subset here: CD45RA-negative fraction. The gene calls are TRBV2 and TRBJ1-2, with a weak D call TRBD1 (5 bases). This clonotype was obtained from a man aged 18 to 35 in good health. Some clones in this sample may be carry-over from other donors' samples. The CDR3 reads CASHDSLSYHTF. In DNA, the CDR3 is TGTGCCAGCCACGACAGCCTATCTTACCACACCTTC.